This T cell receptor beta chain stems from a study of T cells in localized non-small cell lung cancer (dated by TCRdb to 2018 to 2020). For context, the study as a whole: The study examined T cell repertoires in roughly 240 patients with early-stage NSCLC and compared tumors with uninvolved tumor-adjacent lungs. The mean age of the NSCLC patients was roughly 63 years, with approximately 130 men and approximately 100 women. The cohort comprised 236 treatment-naïve NSCLC patients with resected, localized lung tumors.

The CDR3 holds 16 amino acids from the cysteine to the phenylalanine. Only the CDR3 DNA is retained, 48 bases long and in frame from the first base. V ends up 4 bases short and J 6 bases short, with an unmatched junction base count of 13. CDR1 SGHNT and CDR2 YENEEA are derived from the germline V gene. Uninvolved adjacent lung was taken at least 2 cm from the tumor margin and confirmed free of atypia by two independent pathologists. At diagnosis, tumor, uninvolved tumor-adjacent lung and peripheral blood were collected and then preserved as a mix of FFPE and fresh-frozen material. The immunoSEQ Assay was used to sequence TCR beta CDR3 regions from DNA. In the original analysis: T cell density was computed as TCR beta template counts normalized to usable DNA estimated by amplifying housekeeping genes. The preseqR package was used to estimate richness by extrapolating to 400,000 templates for PBMC samples and to 120,000 templates for tissue samples. Clonality was defined by subtracting Pielou's evenness from one. Tissue-enriched TCRs were identified by differential abundance testing using productive amino-acid clonotypes, minimum total count 5 and alpha 0.1. Repertoire overlap between compartments was quantified with the Jaccard Index and Morisita Overlap Index. TCR beta CDR3s were clustered by GLIPH together with public tetramer-defined viral CDR3s, and at least three viral sequences plus V-gene enrichment were required for viral motifs. TCRdb retrieved this table from immuneACCESS and kept in-frame rearrangements only. Not all clones are present; in checked studies, unresolved V genes account for under half, and no reason is known for the remainder. V, J and clone size reflect that table, while D and trimming were determined from the DNA. The sample table shows roughly 990 clones, and about 25% are seen once. The ten largest make up around 10% of the sample.

Concerning this clone: The antigen it recognizes is unknown. Per-base quality was not reported, and no clone a single base away is much larger than it.

General study outcomes and caveats: Because the study design was exploratory, TCR variables were selected using unadjusted p-values without false-discovery rate correction. Uninvolved tumor-adjacent lung showed the highest T cell clonality, higher than tumor, which suggests more focused antigenic responses in the uninvolved tumor-adjacent lung. Higher T cell density in blood was associated with longer overall survival, whereas higher clonality in adjacent lung was associated with shorter survival. Multi-region tumor sequencing was not performed, so intratumor heterogeneity could not be excluded. A median of about 61 of the top 100 tumor clones turned up in the paired uninvolved adjacent lung, and approximately 30 of those clones also ranked among the top 100 of that same adjacent lung.

In this chain, TRBV11-3 is recombined with TRBJ1-2, and TRBD1 matches 8 of the central bases. The input for sequencing was normal lung tissue next to the tumor, taken before any cancer treatment. This clonotype was sampled from a woman aged 35-75 years with stage III squamous cell lung carcinoma. The DNA reads TGTGCCAGCAGCTACTCAAACCAGGGGGCTCGCGATGGCTACACCTTC. Protein translation: CASSYSNQGARDGYTF.